This record looks at one T cell receptor beta chain sequence and its context. The source of the sample is a study of blood T cells in healthy people across ages. The ends were cut back, 4 bases at V and 3 bases at J, with 10 bases in the middle. CDR1 is SQVTM and CDR2 is ANQGSEA in the germline V gene. The CDR3 is 13 residues long. A J-beta primer mix and a sample-barcoded 5' primer were used in a second PCR of about 7 to 12 cycles. From the 5' RACE reads, TCRdb called clonotypes with MiXCR, one entry per CDR3 protein. The data hold some 690,000 distinct CDR3 sequences, with 22% observed a single time.

This TCR was sampled from a man aged 65-85 years in good health. Sequencing was carried out using blood. The J gene is TRBJ2-1, the V gene TRBV29-1; D gene unclear. CDR3 in DNA: TGCAGCGTTGTTCCATGGGTCTACAATGAGCAGTTCTTC. It yields the protein CSVVPWVYNEQFF.